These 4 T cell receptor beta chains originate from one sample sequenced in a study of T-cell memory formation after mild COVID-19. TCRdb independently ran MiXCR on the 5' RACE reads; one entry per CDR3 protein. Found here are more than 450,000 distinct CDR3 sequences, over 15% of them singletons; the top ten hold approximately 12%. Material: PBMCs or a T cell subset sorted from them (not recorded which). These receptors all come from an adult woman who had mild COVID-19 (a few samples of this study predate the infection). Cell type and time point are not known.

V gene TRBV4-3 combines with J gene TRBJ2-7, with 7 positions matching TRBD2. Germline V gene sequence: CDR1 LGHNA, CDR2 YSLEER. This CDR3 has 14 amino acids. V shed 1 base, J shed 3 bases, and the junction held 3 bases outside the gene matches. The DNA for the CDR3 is TGCGCCAGCAGCCAAGTCGGGGAGGGCTACGAGCAGTACTTC. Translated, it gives CASSQVGEGYEQYF.

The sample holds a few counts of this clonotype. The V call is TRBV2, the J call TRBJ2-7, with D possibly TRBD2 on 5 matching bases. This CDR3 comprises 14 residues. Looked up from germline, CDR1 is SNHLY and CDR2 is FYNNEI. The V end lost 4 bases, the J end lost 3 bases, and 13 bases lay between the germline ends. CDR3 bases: TGTGCCAGCAGTGCAGCCGCGGGTTACTACGAGCAGTACTTC. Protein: CASSAAAGYYEQYF.

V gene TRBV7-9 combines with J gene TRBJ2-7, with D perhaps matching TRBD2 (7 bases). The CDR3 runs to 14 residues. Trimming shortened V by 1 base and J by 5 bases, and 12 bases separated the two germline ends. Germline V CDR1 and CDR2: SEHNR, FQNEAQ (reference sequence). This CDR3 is CASSLGGGAHEQYF. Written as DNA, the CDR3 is TGTGCCAGCAGCTTAGGTGGGGGGGCCCACGAGCAGTACTTC.

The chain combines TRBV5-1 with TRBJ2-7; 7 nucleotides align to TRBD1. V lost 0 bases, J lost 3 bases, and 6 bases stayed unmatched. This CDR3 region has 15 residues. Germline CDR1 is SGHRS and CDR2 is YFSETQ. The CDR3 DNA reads TGCGCCAGCAGCTTGGGGCGACAGGGCGGCTACGAGCAGTACTTC. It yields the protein CASSLGRQGGYEQYF.